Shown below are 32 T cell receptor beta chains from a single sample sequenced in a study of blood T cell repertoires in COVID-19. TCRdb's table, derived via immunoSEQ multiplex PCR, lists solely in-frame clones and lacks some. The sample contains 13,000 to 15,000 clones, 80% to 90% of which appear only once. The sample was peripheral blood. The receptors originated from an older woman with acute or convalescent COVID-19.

The CDR3 region is CASSLPRGETQYF. The CDR3, as DNA: TGTGCCAGCAGCTTACCTAGGGGAGAGACCCAGTACTTC. The genes are TRBV13 and TRBJ2-5; D is perhaps TRBD1 (5 bases). The germline V gene has CDR1 PRHDT and CDR2 FYEKMQ (reference sequence). With 2 bases removed from V and 4 bases from J, the gap between germline ends came to 8 bases. The CDR3 spans 13 residues.

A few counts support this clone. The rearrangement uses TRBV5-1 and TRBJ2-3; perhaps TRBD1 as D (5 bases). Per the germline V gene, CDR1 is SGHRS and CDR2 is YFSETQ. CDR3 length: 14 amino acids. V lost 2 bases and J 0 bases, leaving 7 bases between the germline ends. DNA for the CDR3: TGCGCCAGCAGCTTACAGGCGAGCACAGATACGCAGTATTTT. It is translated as CASSLQASTDTQYF.

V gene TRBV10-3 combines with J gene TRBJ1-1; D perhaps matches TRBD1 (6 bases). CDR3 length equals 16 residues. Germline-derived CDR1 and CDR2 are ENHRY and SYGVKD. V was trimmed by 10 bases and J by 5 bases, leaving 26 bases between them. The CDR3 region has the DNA TGTGCCACGCGAATACTCCAAGGGGGGGCAGGTACTGAAGCTTTCTTT. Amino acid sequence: CATRILQGGAGTEAFF.

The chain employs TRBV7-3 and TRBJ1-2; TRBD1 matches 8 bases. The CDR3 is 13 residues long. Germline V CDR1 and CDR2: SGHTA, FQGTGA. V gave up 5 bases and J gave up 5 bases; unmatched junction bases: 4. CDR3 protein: CASSADRGYGYTF. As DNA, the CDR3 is TGTGCCAGCAGCGCCGACAGGGGATATGGCTACACCTTC.

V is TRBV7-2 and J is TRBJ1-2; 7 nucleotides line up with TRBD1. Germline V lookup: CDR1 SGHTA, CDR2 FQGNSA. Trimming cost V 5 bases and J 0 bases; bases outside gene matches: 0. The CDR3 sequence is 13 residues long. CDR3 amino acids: CASSGTANYGYTF. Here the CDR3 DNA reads TGTGCCAGCAGCGGGACAGCTAACTATGGCTACACCTTC.

The CDR3, as DNA: TGTGCCACCCTAGATCCCGGCGCGCACGATGAAAAACTGTTTTTT. Translation gives CATLDPGAHDEKLFF. The chain recombines TRBV27 with TRBJ1-4; D remains ambiguous. Germline loops: CDR1 MNHEY, CDR2 SMNVEV (reference sequence). The CDR3 sequence is 15 residues long. Deletions cut 10 bases from V and 6 bases from J, with 21 bases between.

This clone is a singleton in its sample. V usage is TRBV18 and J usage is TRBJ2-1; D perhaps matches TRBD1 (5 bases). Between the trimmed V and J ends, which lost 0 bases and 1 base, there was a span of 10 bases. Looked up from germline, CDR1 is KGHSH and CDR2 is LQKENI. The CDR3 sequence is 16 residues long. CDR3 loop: CASSPPRGSSYNEQFF. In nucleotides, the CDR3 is TGTGCCAGCTCACCACCAAGGGGAAGTTCCTACAATGAGCAGTTCTTC.

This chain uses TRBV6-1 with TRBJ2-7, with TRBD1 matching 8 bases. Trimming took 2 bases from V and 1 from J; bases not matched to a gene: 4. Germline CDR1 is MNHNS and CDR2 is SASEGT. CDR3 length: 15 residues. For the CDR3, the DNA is TGTGCCAGCAGTGAAATACGGACAGGGTCCTACGAGCAGTACTTC. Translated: CASSEIRTGSYEQYF.

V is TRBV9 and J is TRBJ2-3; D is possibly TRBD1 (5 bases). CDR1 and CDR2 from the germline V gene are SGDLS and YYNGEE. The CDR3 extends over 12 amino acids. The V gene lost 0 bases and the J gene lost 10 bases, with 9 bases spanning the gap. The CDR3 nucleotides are TGTGCCAGCAGCGTAGAAGGGGCGGCGCAGTATTTT. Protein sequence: CASSVEGAAQYF.

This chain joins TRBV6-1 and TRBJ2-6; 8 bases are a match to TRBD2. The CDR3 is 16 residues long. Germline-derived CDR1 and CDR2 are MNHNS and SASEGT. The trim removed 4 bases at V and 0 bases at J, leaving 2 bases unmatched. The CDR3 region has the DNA TGTGCCAGCAGTGCGGGGGGGGCCTCTGGGGCCAACGTCCTGACTTTC. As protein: CASSAGGASGANVLTF.

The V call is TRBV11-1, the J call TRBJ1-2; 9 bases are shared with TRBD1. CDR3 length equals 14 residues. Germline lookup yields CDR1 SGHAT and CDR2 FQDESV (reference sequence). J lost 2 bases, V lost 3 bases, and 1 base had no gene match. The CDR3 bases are TGTGCCAGCAGCTTCGGGACAGGGAACTATGGCTACACCTTC. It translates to CASSFGTGNYGYTF.

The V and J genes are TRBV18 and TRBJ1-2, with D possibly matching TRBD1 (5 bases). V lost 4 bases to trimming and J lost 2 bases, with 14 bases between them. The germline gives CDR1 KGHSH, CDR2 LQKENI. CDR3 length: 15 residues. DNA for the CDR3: TGTGCCAGCTCACTCTCGGCGGGGGGAAACTATGGCTACACCTTC. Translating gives CASSLSAGGNYGYTF. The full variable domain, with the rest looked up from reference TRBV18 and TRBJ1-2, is NAGVMQNPRHLVRRRGQEARLRCSPMKGHSHVYWYRQLPEEGLKFMVYLQKENIIDESGMPKERFSAEFPKEGPSILRIQQVVRGDSAAYFCASSLSAGGNYGYTFGSGTRLTVV.

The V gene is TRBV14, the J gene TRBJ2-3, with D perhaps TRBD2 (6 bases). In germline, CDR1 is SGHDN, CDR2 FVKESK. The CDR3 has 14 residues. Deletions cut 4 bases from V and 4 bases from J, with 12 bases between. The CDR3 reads CASSLGREADTQYF. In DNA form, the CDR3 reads TGTGCCAGCAGCCTTGGCAGGGAGGCAGATACGCAGTATTTT.

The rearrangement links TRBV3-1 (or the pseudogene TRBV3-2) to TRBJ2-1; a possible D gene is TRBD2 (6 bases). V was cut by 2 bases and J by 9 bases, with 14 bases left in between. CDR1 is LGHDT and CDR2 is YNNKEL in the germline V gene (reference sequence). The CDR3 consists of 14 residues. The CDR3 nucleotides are TGTGCCAGCAGCCAACTGGACTACGGGGCTGAGCAGTTCTTC. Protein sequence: CASSQLDYGAEQFF.

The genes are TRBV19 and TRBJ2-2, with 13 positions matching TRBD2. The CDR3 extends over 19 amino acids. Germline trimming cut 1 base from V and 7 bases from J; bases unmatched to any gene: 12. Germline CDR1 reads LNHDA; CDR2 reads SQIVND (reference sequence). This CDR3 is CASSIGGFPGLAGIGELFF. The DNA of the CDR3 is TGTGCCAGTAGTATAGGAGGTTTTCCGGGACTAGCGGGAATCGGGGAGCTGTTTTTT.

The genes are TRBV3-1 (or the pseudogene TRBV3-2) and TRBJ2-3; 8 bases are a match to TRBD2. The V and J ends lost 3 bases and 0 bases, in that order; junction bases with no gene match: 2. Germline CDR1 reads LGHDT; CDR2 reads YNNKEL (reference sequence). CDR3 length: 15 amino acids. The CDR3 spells CASSQVAGSTDTQYF. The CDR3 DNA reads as TGTGCCAGCAGCCAGGTAGCGGGGAGCACAGATACGCAGTATTTT.

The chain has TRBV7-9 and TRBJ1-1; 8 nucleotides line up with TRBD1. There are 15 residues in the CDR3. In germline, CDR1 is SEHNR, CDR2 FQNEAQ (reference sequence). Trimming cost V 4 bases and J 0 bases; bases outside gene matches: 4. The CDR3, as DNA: TGTGCCAGCAGCTCCATGACAGGGGTGAACACTGAAGCTTTCTTT. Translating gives CASSSMTGVNTEAFF.

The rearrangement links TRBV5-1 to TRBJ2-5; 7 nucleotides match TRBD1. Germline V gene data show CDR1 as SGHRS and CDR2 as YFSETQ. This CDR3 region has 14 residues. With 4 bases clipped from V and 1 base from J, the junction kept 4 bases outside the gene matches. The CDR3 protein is CASSRDRTQETQYF. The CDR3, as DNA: TGCGCCAGCAGCCGGGACAGAACCCAAGAGACCCAGTACTTC.

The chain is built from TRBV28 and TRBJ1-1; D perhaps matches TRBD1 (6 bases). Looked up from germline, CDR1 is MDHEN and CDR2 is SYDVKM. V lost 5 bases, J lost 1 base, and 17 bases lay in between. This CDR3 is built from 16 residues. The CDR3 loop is CASSPLGATGNTEAFF. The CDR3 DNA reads TGTGCCAGCAGTCCACTAGGGGCGACAGGGAACACTGAAGCTTTCTTT.

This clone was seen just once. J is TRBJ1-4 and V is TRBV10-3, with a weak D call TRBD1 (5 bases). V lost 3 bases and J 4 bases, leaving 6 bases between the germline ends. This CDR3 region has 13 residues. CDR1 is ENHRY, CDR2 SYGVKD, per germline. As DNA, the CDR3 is TGTGCCATCAGTGAACAGGATAATGAAAAACTGTTTTTT. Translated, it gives CAISEQDNEKLFF.

The CDR3 here is CATRGGIISNQPQHF. The CDR3 DNA is TGTGCCACCCGGGGGGGAATAATCAGCAATCAGCCCCAGCATTTT. V gene TRBV19 combines with J gene TRBJ1-5; D is possibly TRBD1 (5 bases). The CDR3 totals 15 residues. The V end lost 10 bases, the J end lost 1 base, and 17 bases lay between the germline ends. CDR1 and CDR2 from the germline V gene are LNHDA and SQIVND (reference sequence).

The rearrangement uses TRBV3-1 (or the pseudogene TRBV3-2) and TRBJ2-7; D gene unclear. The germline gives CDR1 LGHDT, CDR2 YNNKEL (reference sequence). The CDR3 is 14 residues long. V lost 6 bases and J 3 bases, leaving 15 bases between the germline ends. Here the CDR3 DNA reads TGTGCCAGCAGTCAAATTCCCAACTTCTACGAGCAGTACTTC. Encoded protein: CASSQIPNFYEQYF.

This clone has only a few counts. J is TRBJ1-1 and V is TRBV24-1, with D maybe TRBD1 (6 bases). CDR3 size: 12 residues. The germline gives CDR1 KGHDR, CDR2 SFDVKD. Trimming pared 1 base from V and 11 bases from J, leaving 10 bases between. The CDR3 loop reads CATSDFQGQAFF. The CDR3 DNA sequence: TGTGCCACCAGTGATTTCCAGGGGCAGGCTTTCTTT.

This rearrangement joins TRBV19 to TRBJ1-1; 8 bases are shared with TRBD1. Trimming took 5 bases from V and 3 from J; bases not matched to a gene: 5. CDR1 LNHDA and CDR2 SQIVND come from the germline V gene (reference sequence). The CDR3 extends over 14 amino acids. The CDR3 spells CASSPTGVYTEAFF. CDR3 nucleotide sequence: TGTGCCAGTAGTCCGACAGGGGTGTACACTGAAGCTTTCTTT.

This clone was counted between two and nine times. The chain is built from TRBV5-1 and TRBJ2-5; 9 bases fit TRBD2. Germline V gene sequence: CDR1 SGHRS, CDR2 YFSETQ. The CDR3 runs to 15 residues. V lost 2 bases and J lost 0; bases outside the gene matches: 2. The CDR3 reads CASSFAGGYQETQYF. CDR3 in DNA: TGCGCCAGCAGCTTTGCGGGGGGGTACCAAGAGACCCAGTACTTC. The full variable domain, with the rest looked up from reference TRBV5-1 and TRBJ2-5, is KAGVTQTPRYLIKTRGQQVTLSCSPISGHRSVSWYQQTPGQGLQFLFEYFSETQRNKGNFPGRFSGRQFSNSRSEMNVSTLELGDSALYLCASSFAGGYQETQYFGPGTRLLVL.

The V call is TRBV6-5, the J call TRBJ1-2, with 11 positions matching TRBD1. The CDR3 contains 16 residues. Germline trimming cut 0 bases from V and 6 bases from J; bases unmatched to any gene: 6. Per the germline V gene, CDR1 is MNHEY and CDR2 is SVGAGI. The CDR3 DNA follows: TGTGCCAGCAGTTACTCCTGGACAGGGGGCACGGATGGCTACACCTTC. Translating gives CASSYSWTGGTDGYTF.

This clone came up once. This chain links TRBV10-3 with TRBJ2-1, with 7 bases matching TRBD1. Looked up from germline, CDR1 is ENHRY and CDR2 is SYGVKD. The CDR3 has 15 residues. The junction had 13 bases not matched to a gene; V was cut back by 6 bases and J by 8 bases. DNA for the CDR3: TGTGCCATCAGCGACTCGGGCAGGGGGATGGATGAGCAGTTCTTC. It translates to CAISDSGRGMDEQFF.

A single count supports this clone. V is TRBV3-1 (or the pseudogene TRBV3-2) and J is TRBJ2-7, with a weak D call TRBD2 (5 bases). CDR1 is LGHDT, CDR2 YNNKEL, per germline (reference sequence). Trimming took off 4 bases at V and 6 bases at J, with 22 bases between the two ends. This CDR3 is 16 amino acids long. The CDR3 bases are TGTGCCAGCAGCCCCCTAGCTACGCGCGGACGGCGCGAGCAGTACTTC. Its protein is CASSPLATRGRREQYF.

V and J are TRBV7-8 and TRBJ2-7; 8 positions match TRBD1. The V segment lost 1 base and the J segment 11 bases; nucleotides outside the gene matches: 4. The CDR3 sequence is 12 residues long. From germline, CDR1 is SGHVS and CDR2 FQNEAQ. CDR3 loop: CASSLGLDREYF. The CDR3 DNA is TGTGCCAGCAGCTTAGGCCTGGACAGGGAGTACTTC.

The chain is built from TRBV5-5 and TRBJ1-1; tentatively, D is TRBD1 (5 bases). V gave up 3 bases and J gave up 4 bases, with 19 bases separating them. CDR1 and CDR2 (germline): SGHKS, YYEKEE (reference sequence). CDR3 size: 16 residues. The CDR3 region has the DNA TGTGCCAGCAGCTCCAACCCTACTCAGGGAATCACTGAAGCTTTCTTT. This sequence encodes CASSSNPTQGITEAFF.

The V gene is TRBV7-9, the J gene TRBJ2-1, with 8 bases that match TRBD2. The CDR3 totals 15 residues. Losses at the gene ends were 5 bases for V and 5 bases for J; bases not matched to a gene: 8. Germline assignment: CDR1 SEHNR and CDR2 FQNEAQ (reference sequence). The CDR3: CASSELSGGNNEQFF. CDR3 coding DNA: TGTGCCAGCAGCGAACTCAGCGGGGGAAACAATGAGCAGTTCTTC.

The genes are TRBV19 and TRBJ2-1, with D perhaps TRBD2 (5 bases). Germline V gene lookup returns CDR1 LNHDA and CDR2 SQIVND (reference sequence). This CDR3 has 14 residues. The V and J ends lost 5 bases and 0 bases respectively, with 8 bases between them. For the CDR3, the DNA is TGTGCCAGTAGTGGGCTAGCCTCCTACAATGAGCAGTTCTTC. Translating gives CASSGLASYNEQFF.